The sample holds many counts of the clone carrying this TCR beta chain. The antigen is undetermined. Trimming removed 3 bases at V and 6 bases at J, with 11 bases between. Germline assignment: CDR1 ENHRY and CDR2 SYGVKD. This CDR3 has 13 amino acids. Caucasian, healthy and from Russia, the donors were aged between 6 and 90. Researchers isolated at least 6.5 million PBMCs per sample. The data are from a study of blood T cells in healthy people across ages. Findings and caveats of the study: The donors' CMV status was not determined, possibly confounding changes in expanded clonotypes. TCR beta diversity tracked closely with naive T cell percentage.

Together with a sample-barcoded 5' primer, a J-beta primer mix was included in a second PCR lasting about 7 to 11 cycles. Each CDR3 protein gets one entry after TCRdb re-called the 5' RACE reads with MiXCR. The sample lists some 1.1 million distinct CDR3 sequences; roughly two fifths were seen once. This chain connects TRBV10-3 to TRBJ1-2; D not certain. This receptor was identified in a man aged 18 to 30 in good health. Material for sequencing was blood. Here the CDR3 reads CAISDGGLDGYTF. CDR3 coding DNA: TGTGCCATCAGTGACGGAGGTTTGGATGGCTACACCTTC.